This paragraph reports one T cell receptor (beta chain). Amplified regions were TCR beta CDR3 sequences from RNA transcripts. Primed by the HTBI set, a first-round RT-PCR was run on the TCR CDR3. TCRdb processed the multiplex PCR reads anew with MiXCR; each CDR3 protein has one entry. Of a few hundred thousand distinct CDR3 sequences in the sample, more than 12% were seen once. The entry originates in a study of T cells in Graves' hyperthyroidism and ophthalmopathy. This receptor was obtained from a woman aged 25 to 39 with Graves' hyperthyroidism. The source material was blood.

The CDR3 nucleotides read TGTGCCAGCAGCTTAGCGGGGGCCAATTCCTACGAGCAGTACTTC. Its translation: CASSLAGANSYEQYF. V usage is TRBV7-9 and J usage is TRBJ2-7; D possibly corresponds to TRBD1 (6 bases). Germline values: CDR1 SEHNR, CDR2 FQNEAQ (reference sequence). Trimming pared 0 bases from V and 1 base from J, leaving 10 bases between. CDR3 size: 15 residues.